This passage covers 14 T cell receptor beta chains from one sample sequenced in a study of Graves' ophthalmopathy and Graves' hyperthyroidism. Researchers took RNA transcripts and amplified TCR beta CDR3 regions from them. First-round RT-PCR used HTBI primers; second-round multiplex PCR followed. TCRdb used MiXCR to reprocess the multiplex PCR reads, holding one entry per CDR3 protein. The data contain hundreds of thousands of distinct CDR3 sequences, approximately 39% of them singletons. The sequencing input was peripheral blood. These receptors originate from an adult man with Graves' ophthalmopathy.

This chain links TRBV25-1 with TRBJ2-5; no firm D call. The CDR3 spans 15 residues. Trimming took 3 bases from V and 5 from J, leaving 16 bases between them. Germline V gene sequence: CDR1 MGHDK, CDR2 SYGVNS. In DNA, the CDR3 is TGTGCCAGCAGTGACGGTCGCTCGCTCGGGGAGACCCAGTACTTC. Protein product: CASSDGRSLGETQYF.

CDR3 in amino acids: CAMWTVTGGIYGYTF. CDR3 bases: TGTGCCATGTGGACAGTGACAGGGGGCATCTATGGCTACACCTTC. This chain links TRBV10-3 with TRBJ1-2, with TRBD1 matching 10 bases. From germline, CDR1 is ENHRY and CDR2 SYGVKD. Trimming cost V 9 bases and J 4 bases; bases outside gene matches: 11. The CDR3 consists of 15 residues.

This clonotype was seen repeatedly, ten times or more. The J gene is TRBJ1-4, the V gene TRBV15; no definite D call. Germline CDR1 reads LNHNV; CDR2 reads YYDKDF (reference sequence). The CDR3 spans 15 residues. Trimming removed 0 bases at V and 4 bases at J, with 9 bases between. CDR3 protein: CATSRDRTVNEKLFF. The CDR3 nucleotides read TGTGCCACCAGCAGAGATCGTACGGTTAATGAAAAACTGTTTTTT.

This clonotype has at least ten counts. This chain links TRBV7-9 with TRBJ2-5; 8 bases line up with TRBD2. The length of the CDR3 is 14 residues. Germline V gene data show CDR1 as SEHNR and CDR2 as FQNEAQ (reference sequence). V dropped 5 bases and J dropped 1; count of bases not matched to a gene: 3. CDR3 region: CASSVTSGQETQYF. The DNA for the CDR3 is TGTGCCAGCAGCGTAACTAGCGGCCAAGAGACCCAGTACTTC.

This clonotype was detected a few times. The chain is built from TRBV20-1 and TRBJ2-7; 8 nucleotides agree with TRBD1. The germline gives CDR1 DFQATT, CDR2 SNEGSKA (reference sequence). The J segment lost 4 bases and the V segment lost 2 bases, leaving 10 bases of the junction unmatched. CDR3 size: 15 residues. This CDR3 reads CSARSGTGRSYEQYF. CDR3 in DNA: TGCAGTGCTAGATCTGGGACAGGTCGCTCGTACGAGCAGTACTTC.

The V gene is TRBV2, the J gene TRBJ1-4; D is unresolved. V was pared by 8 bases and J by 8 bases, with 9 bases between. Germline CDR1 and CDR2: SNHLY and FYNNEI. The CDR3 runs 11 residues. CDR3: CASGQAEKLFF. Written as DNA, the CDR3 is TGTGCCAGCGGGCAAGCCGAAAAACTGTTTTTT.

This clonotype was found a few times. This chain joins TRBV5-1 and TRBJ1-4; TRBD1 might be the D (5 bases). The V end was cut by 1 base, the J end by 7 bases, with 11 bases between. The CDR3 is 14 residues long. Germline lookup yields CDR1 SGHRS and CDR2 YFSETQ. CDR3 DNA: TGCGCCAGCAGCTTGACCCCGCAGGGTGAAAAACTGTTTTTT. Its translation: CASSLTPQGEKLFF.

Remarks on this clonotype: This sequence may be a read error, since a much larger clone differs from it by one base. J is TRBJ2-7 and V is TRBV2; D ambiguous. Germline V lookup: CDR1 SNHLY, CDR2 FYNNEI. CDR3 length: 12 residues. For the CDR3, the DNA is TGTGCCAGCATAGGGCAGTTCTACAAGCAGTACTTC. This translates into CASIGQFYKQYF. The variable domain in full, with the rest retrieved from reference TRBV2 and TRBJ2-7, is EPEVTQTPSHQVTQMGQEVILRCVPISNHLYFYWYRQILGQKVEFLVSFYNNEISEKSEIFDDQFSVERPDGSNFTLKIRSTKLEDSAMYFCASIGQFYKQYFGPGTRLTVT.

The chain recombines TRBV4-1 with TRBJ1-2, with 7 bases lining up with TRBD1. V trimming: 3 bases; J trimming: 3 bases; junction bases outside the gene matches: 10. CDR3 size: 16 residues. Looked up from germline, CDR1 is MGHRA and CDR2 is YSYEKL. The CDR3: CASSHARQGGDYGYTF. The DNA of the CDR3 is TGCGCCAGCAGCCATGCTCGACAGGGTGGTGACTATGGCTACACCTTC.

The V gene is TRBV12-3 or TRBV12-4, the J gene TRBJ1-2; D might be TRBD1 (5 bases). CDR3 size: 12 residues. Trimming removed 7 bases from V and 8 bases from J, with 14 bases in between. CDR3 region: CASTLGAEGYTF. CDR3 nucleotide sequence: TGTGCCAGCACACTCGGGGCTGAAGGCTACACCTTC.

In its sample, this clonotype was seen a few times. This chain uses TRBV7-3 with TRBJ2-3, with unresolved D. Germline CDR1 reads SGHTA; CDR2 reads FQGTGA. Trimming shortened V by 10 bases and J by 8 bases, and 19 bases separated the two germline ends. This CDR3 comprises 13 residues. In DNA, the CDR3 is TGTGCCACCCGGTGGAGCATGTTGGGTACGCAGTATTTT. Amino acid sequence: CATRWSMLGTQYF.

The chain uses TRBV20-1 and TRBJ1-1, with 10 bases matching TRBD1. The length of the CDR3 is 12 residues. V was pared by 6 bases and J by 8 bases, with 6 bases of the junction left unmatched. CDR1 is DFQATT and CDR2 is SNEGSKA in the germline V gene (reference sequence). The CDR3 region is CSAAGTGAEAFF. The CDR3 coding sequence is TGCAGTGCGGCCGGGACAGGGGCCGAAGCTTTCTTT.

A word on this clonotype: A much larger clonotype is one base distant, so this may be a read error. The rearrangement uses TRBV6-1 and TRBJ2-7; D gene uncertain. Germline values: CDR1 MNHNS, CDR2 SASEGT. This CDR3 has 14 residues. V was shortened by 4 bases and J by 1 base, with 11 bases between the two germline ends. This CDR3 reads CASSGQTPSYEQYV. For the CDR3, the DNA is TGTGCCAGCAGTGGCCAGACGCCTTCCTACGAGCAGTACGTC.

In this sample, this clonotype turned up many times. The V gene is TRBV29-1, the J gene TRBJ2-7; 10 nucleotides agree with TRBD1. The junction had 5 bases not matched to a gene; V was cut back by 3 bases and J by 6 bases. Germline V gene lookup returns CDR1 SQVTM and CDR2 ANQGSEA. The CDR3 spans 13 residues. CDR3 sequence (DNA): TGCAGCGTTGAGGACAGGGGGTATGGCGAGCAGTACTTC. Translation: CSVEDRGYGEQYF.